A selection of T cell receptor beta chains follows, all from one sample in a study of blood T cells in healthy people across ages. TCRdb re-called the 5' RACE reads through MiXCR, storing one row per CDR3 protein. The sample gives 910,000 or so distinct CDR3 sequences, about 51% of which show up once; about a fifth is in the top ten. The sequencing sample was made of blood. The receptors derive from a woman aged 60-70 years in good health. CDR3s include the opening cysteine and the closing phenylalanine or tryptophan. D genes are given only for firm matches. For some rows the clone size is stated as once, few or many, or as a class when expanded; others skip it.

D gene,J gene,clone size,V gene,CDR3 protein,CDR3 DNA
.,TRBJ1-6,.,TRBV2,CASVPTNSPLHF,TGTGCCAGCGTACCGACTAATTCACCCCTCCACTTT
TRBD2,TRBJ2-1,.,TRBV5-1,CASSSLAGVEGNEQFF,TGCGCCAGCAGCTCCCTAGCGGGAGTGGAGGGCAATGAGCAGTTCTTC
TRBD1,TRBJ1-5,few,TRBV27,CASSGTGRQPQHF,TGTGCCAGCAGTGGGACAGGGCGTCAGCCCCAGCATTTT
.,TRBJ2-5,.,TRBV7-8,CASSFWTQQETQYF,TGTGCCAGCAGCTTTTGGACGCAACAAGAGACCCAGTACTTC
.,TRBJ2-3,few,TRBV6-6,CASSYSGPDTQYF,TGTGCCAGCAGTTACAGCGGCCCAGATACGCAGTATTTT
.,TRBJ2-1,few,TRBV7-8,CASSLHTEGYNEQFF,TGTGCCAGCAGCTTACACACAGAGGGGTACAATGAGCAGTTCTTC
TRBD2,TRBJ2-3,.,TRBV7-6,CASTRAGGLPDTQYF,TGTGCCAGCACCCGAGCGGGAGGGCTGCCAGATACGCAGTATTTT
.,TRBJ2-7,few,TRBV12-3/TRBV12-4,CASAGEGRPYEQYF,TGTGCCAGCGCGGGCGAAGGGAGGCCCTACGAGCAGTACTTC
.,TRBJ2-3,.,TRBV20-1,CSAREAPGVAQYF,TGCAGTGCTAGAGAAGCCCCCGGGGTTGCGCAGTATTTT
.,TRBJ2-1,.,TRBV7-3,CASRRNVGVDEQFF,TGTGCCAGCAGGCGTAATGTTGGGGTTGATGAGCAGTTCTTC
TRBD2,TRBJ2-3,many,TRBV2,CARGLAGVETDTQYF,TGTGCCAGAGGACTAGCGGGAGTTGAGACAGATACGCAGTATTTT
TRBD1,TRBJ2-5,.,TRBV12-3/TRBV12-4,CASFGQGEETQYF,TGTGCCAGCTTCGGACAGGGGGAGGAGACCCAGTACTTC
TRBD1,TRBJ1-2,few,TRBV7-2,CASSEQTGANYGYTF,TGTGCCAGCAGCGAGCAGACAGGGGCCAACTATGGCTACACCTTC
TRBD2,TRBJ2-1,many,TRBV29-1,CSVLTSGDYNEQFF,TGCAGCGTTTTGACTAGCGGGGACTACAATGAGCAGTTCTTC
.,TRBJ1-2,.,TRBV5-1,CASSFYQGTYTF,TGCGCCAGCAGCTTCTACCAGGGGACCTACACCTTC
.,TRBJ2-7,few,TRBV27,CASSRNGNTPYEQYF,TGTGCCAGCAGTCGTAACGGGAACACCCCCTACGAGCAGTACTTC
.,TRBJ2-1,.,TRBV7-2,CAGSLAPGYNEQFF,TGTGCCGGCAGCTTAGCGCCGGGTTACAATGAGCAGTTCTTC
TRBD2,TRBJ2-3,.,TRBV5-1,CASSLHLPSASGITDTQYF,TGCGCCAGCAGCTTGCACCTTCCCTCCGCTAGCGGGATCACAGATACGCAGTATTTT
.,TRBJ2-7,few,TRBV12-3/TRBV12-4,CASSLGGRRGAEQYF,TGTGCCAGCAGTTTAGGGGGACGACGCGGGGCGGAGCAGTACTTC
.,TRBJ2-5,few,TRBV7-2,CASSRKLGGQETQYF,TGTGCCAGCAGCCGTAAGCTTGGAGGACAAGAGACCCAGTACTTC
.,TRBJ2-5,few,TRBV6-6,CASSYSGTPQVETQYF,TGTGCCAGCAGTTACTCAGGGACCCCTCAGGTAGAGACCCAGTACTTC
TRBD1,TRBJ1-1,few,TRBV6-5,CASSFDREIMNTEAFF,TGTGCCAGCAGCTTCGACAGGGAAATTATGAACACTGAAGCTTTCTTT
.,TRBJ2-1,.,TRBV7-9,CASSQREYNEQFF,TGTGCCAGCAGCCAACGGGAATACAATGAGCAGTTCTTC
TRBD2,TRBJ2-1,few,TRBV4-2,CASSQGLAGYYNEQFF,TGTGCCAGCAGCCAAGGGTTAGCGGGATACTACAATGAGCAGTTCTTC
TRBD1,TRBJ1-2,many,TRBV5-1,CASSLGTGAIYGYTF,TGCGCCAGCAGCTTGGGAACAGGGGCCATCTATGGCTACACCTTC
.,TRBJ2-1,.,TRBV29-1,CSVRTNERFF,TGCAGCGTCCGCACCAATGAGCGGTTCTTC
TRBD2,TRBJ2-7,.,TRBV29-1,CSVEGIGSGDYEQYF,TGCAGCGTTGAAGGGATTGGTAGCGGGGACTACGAGCAGTACTTC
TRBD1,TRBJ1-6,few,TRBV4-1,CASSQEDRGGSPLHF,TGCGCCAGCAGCCAAGAGGACAGGGGAGGGTCACCCCTCCACTTT
.,TRBJ2-6,.,TRBV5-5,CASSLLARSGANVLTF,TGTGCCAGCAGCTTACTAGCTCGGTCTGGGGCCAACGTCCTGACTTTC
TRBD1,TRBJ2-5,few,TRBV5-6,CASSPTSGTGYQETQYF,TGTGCCAGCAGCCCCACGTCCGGGACAGGTTACCAAGAGACCCAGTACTTC
.,TRBJ2-5,.,TRBV28,CASSLGGGRRTGVDQETQYF,TGTGCCAGCAGTTTGGGCGGGGGCCGCAGAACAGGGGTCGATCAAGAGACCCAGTACTTC
.,TRBJ2-3,few,TRBV11-2,CASSQDSWGTDTQYF,TGTGCCAGCAGCCAGGACAGCTGGGGCACAGATACGCAGTATTTT
.,TRBJ2-7,.,TRBV21-1,CASGEPTYEQYF,TGTGCCAGCGGTGAACCCACCTACGAGCAGTACTTC
TRBD1,TRBJ1-2,few,TRBV5-1,CASSWGTGNYGYTF,TGCGCCAGCAGCTGGGGGACAGGGAACTATGGCTACACCTTC
.,TRBJ2-6,once,TRBV6-2/TRBV6-3,CTSSYSLLGANVLTF,TGTACCAGCAGTTACTCGCTCCTTGGGGCCAACGTCCTGACTTTC
.,TRBJ2-3,few,TRBV27,CASSGESGATTDTQYF,TGTGCCAGCAGTGGGGAGAGCGGCGCTACCACAGATACGCAGTATTTT
TRBD2,TRBJ2-3,.,TRBV12-3/TRBV12-4,CASRGGGEGEYF,TGTGCCAGCAGGGGGGGGGGAGAAGGCGAGTATTTT
.,TRBJ2-7,.,TRBV4-2,CASSREAGQISYEQYF,TGTGCCAGCAGCCGGGAAGCGGGACAAATCTCCTACGAGCAGTACTTC
.,TRBJ2-3,.,TRBV20-1,CSASYGVDITDTQYF,TGCAGTGCTAGTTACGGGGTAGACATCACAGATACGCAGTATTTT
TRBD2,TRBJ2-4,few,TRBV5-6,CASSLFRLAGAKNIQYF,TGTGCCAGCAGCTTATTCCGACTAGCGGGAGCCAAAAACATTCAGTACTTC
.,TRBJ2-6,.,TRBV20-1,CSALGRARSGANVLTF,TGCAGTGCCCTCGGGCGGGCACGCTCTGGGGCCAACGTCCTGACTTTC
.,TRBJ2-5,few,TRBV2,CASGTRGFVETQYF,TGTGCCAGCGGGACAAGGGGTTTCGTGGAGACCCAGTACTTC
TRBD2,TRBJ2-7,few,TRBV12-3/TRBV12-4,CASSRSGRMTYEQYF,TGTGCCAGCAGTCGAAGCGGGAGGATGACCTACGAGCAGTACTTC
TRBD2,TRBJ2-3,.,TRBV4-1,CASSQDPPGLAGGTDTQYF,TGCGCCAGCAGCCAAGATCCCCCCGGGTTAGCGGGAGGCACAGATACGCAGTATTTT
.,TRBJ2-7,few,TRBV7-2,CASSESWDSPFYEQYF,TGTGCCAGCAGCGAAAGTTGGGACTCCCCCTTCTACGAGCAGTACTTC
TRBD2,TRBJ2-1,.,TRBV29-1,CSVVGLAGKGTYNEQFF,TGCAGCGTTGTAGGACTAGCGGGAAAGGGGACCTACAATGAGCAGTTCTTC
.,TRBJ2-1,.,TRBV12-3/TRBV12-4,CASSLLASLNEQFF,TGTGCCAGCAGTTTGCTGGCTAGTCTTAATGAGCAGTTCTTC
.,TRBJ2-3,few,TRBV7-2,CASGWGPTDTQYF,TGTGCCAGCGGGTGGGGGCCAACAGATACGCAGTATTTT
TRBD2,TRBJ2-3,.,TRBV7-2,CASSPGAGGPHTDTQYF,TGTGCCAGCAGCCCAGGAGCGGGAGGCCCGCACACAGATACGCAGTATTTT
.,TRBJ2-5,few,TRBV29-1,CSVEDQGRERGTQYF,TGCAGCGTTGAAGATCAGGGGCGGGAGCGGGGGACCCAGTACTTC
.,TRBJ2-3,.,TRBV18,CASSPAQTTDTQYF,TGTGCCAGCTCACCAGCGCAGACCACAGATACGCAGTATTTT
.,TRBJ2-6,many,TRBV28,CASSPPTLSGANVLTF,TGTGCCAGCAGTCCCCCAACCCTCTCTGGGGCCAACGTCCTGACTTTC
.,TRBJ2-5,.,TRBV4-3,CASSQDIQTETQYF,TGCGCCAGCAGCCAAGATATACAGACGGAGACCCAGTACTTC
.,TRBJ2-1,.,TRBV2,CASSAGPIVLEQFF,TGTGCCAGCAGTGCCGGGCCCATTGTGCTTGAGCAGTTCTTC